This T cell receptor (beta chain) was identified in a study of blood T cell repertoires in COVID-19 (dated by TCRdb to between 2020 and 2021). Background on the whole study: Samples covering the acute and convalescent phases of COVID-19 were provided by collaborators in the United States, Italy and Spain. Samples came from the ongoing ImmuneRACE study (first 160 participants) plus 1,254 subjects from 6 global collaborators. Where available, HLA class I and class II types were obtained from metadata supplied by the sample provider rather than from assay-based typing. The sample metadata nearly always contained a de-identified subject ID, COVID-19 status, age in years and sex. The repertoires were made available in a free public database intended to serve as a resource for research on the immune response to SARS-CoV-2. Deeply sampled blood TCRbeta repertoires from subjects exposed to, actively infected with, or recovered from COVID-19 were included in the dataset. The material from the prospective study consisted of cDNA or gDNA derived from T cells, B-cell-depleted T cells, or PBMCs.

The immunoSEQ Assay, a bias-controlled multiplex PCR, was used to amplify TCRbeta CDR3 regions from genomic DNA. Per the authors' processing: The number of nucleated cells in each sample was estimated from the amplification of reference gene primers within the assay. To quantify the absolute abundance of each unique TCRbeta CDR3 rearrangement, sequence reads were collapsed and filtered. For each sample, productive Simpson clonality was calculated by taking the square root of Simpson's diversity index across productive rearrangements. TCRdb limited this immuneACCESS table to in-frame rearrangements with V and J called. A share of clones is missing; checked studies link under half to unresolved V genes, and the rest is unexplained. From that table come the V and J calls and clone size; the DNA was used to work out D and trimming. The sample includes about 97,000 clones, with over 65% observed a single time. The ten top clones hold just under 4.5% of the sample.

Overall study results and their limits: How much clinical and demographic metadata was included differed by source and by participant, and the metadata was provided uncurated.

On this clone itself: Its antigen remains undetermined. The sample holds no much larger clone one base away, and base qualities are not on file.

The germline V gene specifies SGHTA as CDR1 and FQGNSA as CDR2. Inclusive of the bounding cysteine and phenylalanine, the CDR3 is 16 residues long. Only the CDR3 DNA stays, 48 bases, in frame from base 1. Trimming takes 2 bases off V and 6 bases off J; junction bases not matched to a gene: 8. Each collaborating institution followed its own protocols to collect whole blood in K2EDTA tubes. For TCRbeta analysis, collaborators shipped samples as frozen whole blood, isolated PBMCs, or DNA extracted from either of those sample types. The chain is made from TRBV7-2 and TRBJ2-3; TRBD2 lines up with 10 middle nucleotides. This receptor was taken from a human donor in a cohort sampled during active COVID-19. The material sequenced was peripheral blood. The DNA is TGTGCCAGCAGCTTACAAAGCGGGGGGGCCCTTGATACGCAGTATTTT. It translates as CASSLQSGGALDTQYF.